This T cell receptor beta chain emerged from a study of T cell clonality in common variable immunodeficiency. This clone was recorded at least ten times. Its antigen is as yet unknown. Sequencing ends 3 residues short of the CDR3 end; the germline J gene provides the rest. General study points: Repertoire-complication correlations in CVID were limited by patient heterogeneity. Reportedly, TCR beta sequences from common variable immunodeficiency showed fewer deletions and N-nucleotide insertions. Shared TCRbeta clones were fewer between CVID subjects than controls.

CVID and control samples used equivalent genomic DNA input. Produced via immunoSEQ multiplex PCR; TCRdb's table is partial and in-frame only. There are some 80,000 clones in the sample, none observed a single time. The CDR3 consists of 13 residues. Deletions cut 5 bases from V and 7 bases from J, with 17 bases between. Germline values: CDR1 DFQATT, CDR2 SNEGSKA (reference sequence). This TCR was recovered from a person aged 18 to 75 in good health. The chain has TRBV20-1 and TRBJ2-5, with D maybe TRBD2 (5 bases). Sequenced sample: peripheral blood mononuclear cells. The CDR3 bases that were read are TGCAGTGCTGATGGACTCTCCCTGGGGACC. It codes for CSADGLSLGT. The full CDR3 protein reads CSADGLSLGTQYF.